This TCR beta chain came from a study of blood T cell repertoires in COVID-19. Study in general: Samples of COVID-19 (acute and convalescent) were obtained from the United States, Italy and Spain. Nucleic acid was either cDNA or gDNA, and it came from T cells, B-cell-depleted T cells, or PBMCs.

Per the original data handling: Nucleated cell number was recorded as an estimate derived from reference gene primer amplification. The repertoire was sequenced with immunoSEQ multiplex PCR; TCRdb's copy has only in-frame clones and lacks some. V, J and clone size reflect that table, while D and trimming were determined from the DNA. The sample contains about 300,000 clones, around 82% of which appear only once. Germline trimming cut 4 bases from V and 6 bases from J; bases unmatched to any gene: 11. Per germline, CDR1 MNHEY and CDR2 SVGAGI. The CDR3 loop spans 16 amino acids. The receptor was isolated from a woman between 50 and 59 years old with acute or convalescent COVID-19. The chain combines TRBV6-5 with TRBJ2-2; 7 bases match TRBD2. The source material was peripheral blood. The CDR3 protein is CASSSRSGGTAGELFF. In DNA, the CDR3 is TGTGCCAGCAGTTCCCGATCGGGGGGTACTGCCGGGGAGCTGTTTTTT.